This note documents a single TCR beta chain sequence. Its antigen is not known. This CDR3 has 13 residues. Trimming shortened V by 7 bases and J by 5 bases, and 17 bases separated the two germline ends. Germline values: CDR1 SQVTM, CDR2 ANQGSEA. This sample stems from a study of T cells after yellow fever vaccination. Study-wide context: SMART-Seq v4 Ultra Low Input prepared the low-cell-number fractions. Study-level points and caveats: Subsequent booster samples again held most clones from primary vaccination (96% CD4, approximately 86% CD8). FACS-sorted repertoires could harbor abundant contaminating bulk-population clonotypes. A faster peak, day 5 versus 15, was reached by the weaker secondary response.

TCRdb called the 5' RACE reads again in MiXCR, with one record for every CDR3 protein. The sample shows some 500,000 distinct CDR3 sequences, approximately 12% of them seen only once. This material consisted of PBMCs, taken on the day of the yellow fever booster vaccination. The J gene is TRBJ2-5, the V gene TRBV29-1; the D gene is possibly TRBD1 (5 bases). The TCR comes from a man aged 30 to 45 who received the YFV17D yellow fever vaccine. The CDR3 nucleotides read TGCAGCGGTGGGGCCGCCGGGCGGGAGACCCAGTACTTC. This codes for CSGGAAGRETQYF.